The 21 T cell receptor beta chains in this list originate from one sample, sequenced in a study of tumor and adjacent non-tumor tissue in lung cancer. Three rounds of nested PCR, following a modified ARM-PCR protocol, produced the TCRbeta library. TCRdb re-analysed the multiplex PCR reads in MiXCR, keeping a single row per CDR3 protein. The sample contains 110,000 or so distinct CDR3 sequences, 75% of which appear only once. The template was RNA from unsorted bulk tissue. Sequenced input: lung tumor tissue. The receptor set was obtained from a woman aged 55 to 70 with non-small cell lung cancer.

The V gene is TRBV6-2 or TRBV6-3, the J gene TRBJ1-2, with no clear D. The CDR3 covers 13 residues. Germline V gives CDR1 MNHEY, CDR2 SVGEGT. CDR3 protein: CESSYNGNYGYTF. The CDR3 nucleotides read TGTGAAAGCAGTTACAATGGAAACTATGGCTACACCTTC.

This chain uses TRBV6-2 or TRBV6-3 with TRBJ2-1; D may be TRBD1 or TRBD2 (5 bases each). With 6 bases removed from V and 0 bases from J, the gap between germline ends came to 12 bases. Germline V gene data show CDR1 as MNHEY and CDR2 as SVGEGT. The CDR3 extends over 15 amino acids. The CDR3 spells CASRPGGVSYNEQFF. For the CDR3, the DNA is TGTGCCAGCAGGCCTGGGGGAGTCTCCTACAATGAGCAGTTCTTC.

This clonotype was picked up many times. The rearrangement uses TRBV29-1 and TRBJ2-1, with TRBD2 matching over 8 bases. The CDR3 spans 13 residues. CDR1 is SQVTM, CDR2 ANQGSEA, per germline. V gave up 3 bases and J gave up 4 bases; unmatched junction bases: 2. This CDR3 reads CSVDREGYNEQFF. The CDR3 bases are TGCAGCGTTGATCGGGAGGGGTACAATGAGCAGTTCTTC.

Note on this clonotype: One junction end disagrees with the germline gene, perhaps due to a read error. V usage is TRBV12-3 or TRBV12-4 and J usage is TRBJ2-2; perhaps TRBD2 as D (5 bases). The CDR3 loop spans 16 amino acids. CDR3 loop: CANSFSFEVDVGEVFF. For the CDR3, the DNA is TGTGCCAACAGTTTCAGCTTTGAGGTAGACGTCGGGGAAGTGTTTTTT.

Worth noting for this clonotype: Sequence at one end of the junction differs from germline and may be a read error. The chain links TRBV11-1 to TRBJ2-1; possibly TRBD1 for D (6 bases). Germline V gives CDR1 SGHAT, CDR2 FQDESV (reference sequence). This CDR3 has 15 residues. The CDR3 here is CVSSLAGDNYNEQFF. In DNA form, the CDR3 reads TGTGTCAGCAGTTTAGCAGGGGACAACTACAATGAGCAGTTCTTC.

Worth noting for this clonotype: One junction end disagrees with the germline gene, perhaps due to a read error. CDR3 sequence (DNA): TGTGCAAGCAAGCGGACAGGTCCTAGAGATACGCAGTATTTT. Translating gives CASKRTGPRDTQYF. This rearrangement joins TRBV6-2 or TRBV6-3 to TRBJ2-3, with TRBD1 matching over 7 bases. CDR3 size: 14 residues. Germline values: CDR1 MNHEY, CDR2 SVGEGT.

About this clonotype: The CDR3 ends on some other residue instead of the conserved phenylalanine or tryptophan, so this is likely a read error. CDR3 nucleotide sequence: TGTGCCAGCAGCCAAGTAGGACTAGACGCCACAAATACGCAGTATTGT. Its protein is CASSQVGLDATNTQYC. The chain has TRBV4-2 and TRBJ2-3; 7 bases line up with TRBD2. Germline V gene lookup returns CDR1 LGHNA and CDR2 YNFKEQ. The CDR3 sequence is 16 residues long.

The sample holds one count of this clonotype. The junction shows a germline mismatch at one end, possibly a read error. The chain joins TRBV12-3 or TRBV12-4 to TRBJ1-6, with D possibly being TRBD1 (5 bases). CDR3 length: 16 residues. Here the CDR3 DNA reads TGTGCCAGCAGTTTAGCGCTAAGCAGGGATCATTCACCCCTCCAATTT. Amino acid sequence: CASSLALSRDHSPLQF.

As to this clonotype: This CDR3 is missing its conserved last phenylalanine or tryptophan, likely due to a read error. J is TRBJ1-3 and V is TRBV11-1; D is unresolved. The CDR3 runs to 17 residues. Looked up from germline, CDR1 is SGHAT and CDR2 is FQDESV (reference sequence). CDR3 sequence reads: CANSKSVWACTGNTIYI. CDR3 in DNA: TGTGCCAACAGCAAGAGCGTGTGGGCCTGCACAGGAAACACCATATATATT.

Concerning this clonotype itself: An end of the junction differs from the germline gene, which may be a read error. The rearrangement links TRBV20-1 to TRBJ2-2; 11 positions agree with TRBD1. The germline V gene has CDR1 DFQATT and CDR2 SNEGSKA (reference sequence). The CDR3 sequence is 16 residues long. The CDR3 is CSARSLGQGASGDLFF. The CDR3 region has the DNA TGCAGTGCTAGGTCCCTCGGACAGGGGGCTTCCGGGGATCTGTTTTTT.

The chain is built from TRBV5-5 and TRBJ2-1; D not certain. This CDR3 spans 16 amino acids. Trimming removed 0 bases from V and 0 bases from J, with 10 bases in between. Germline V gives CDR1 SGHKS, CDR2 YYEKEE (reference sequence). CDR3 region: CASSLGPGRSYNEQFF. CDR3 bases: TGTGCCAGCAGCTTGGGTCCAGGTCGCTCCTACAATGAGCAGTTCTTC.

On this clonotype itself: This CDR3 is missing its conserved last phenylalanine or tryptophan, likely due to a read error. J is TRBJ2-5 and V is TRBV29-1; 10 bases agree with TRBD2. Germline CDR1 and CDR2: SQVTM and ANQGSEA. V was clipped by 7 bases and J by 4 bases; unmatched bases: 6. The CDR3 contains 13 residues. CDR3 in amino acids: CSGLRLAGETQYL. The CDR3 coding sequence is TGCAGCGGGCTGAGACTAGCGGGAGAGACCCAGTACTTA.

For this clonotype: At one end the junction does not follow the germline gene, possibly because of a read error. V is TRBV28 and J is TRBJ2-7; D is unresolved. The CDR3 is 14 residues long. Germline V gives CDR1 MDHEN, CDR2 SYDVKM. For the CDR3, the DNA is TGTGCCAGCAGTCGGATAGGGCTCTCTCACGAGCACTATTTC. Its protein is CASSRIGLSHEHYF.

This clonotype was seen at least ten times. This chain links TRBV10-3 with TRBJ2-5; D is perhaps TRBD2 (6 bases). CDR1 is ENHRY, CDR2 SYGVKD, per germline. This CDR3 has 13 residues. V was trimmed by 7 bases and J by 5 bases, leaving 14 bases between them. In DNA form, the CDR3 reads TGTGCCATCATGTCCGGGAGTGGGGAGACCCAGTACTTC. Amino acids: CAIMSGSGETQYF.

Concerning this clonotype itself: Germline and junction disagree at one end, which may indicate a read error. V is TRBV6-2 or TRBV6-3 and J is TRBJ2-2; D is possibly TRBD2 (5 bases). Germline V gene data show CDR1 as MNHEY and CDR2 as SVGEGT. The CDR3 has 15 residues. The chain's CDR3 is CASSSQWANTGEPFF. The CDR3 coding sequence is TGTGCCAGCAGTTCCCAGTGGGCTAACACCGGGGAGCCGTTTTTT.

This clonotype was detected a few times. A read error is possible here, since a much larger clone lies one base away. V is TRBV19 and J is TRBJ1-5; no clear D gene. This CDR3 has 13 residues. Germline CDR1 reads LNHDA; CDR2 reads SQIVND (reference sequence). CDR3: CANSKGGGQPQHF. The CDR3 nucleotides are TGTGCCAATAGTAAGGGCGGAGGGCAGCCCCAGCATTTT.

The rearrangement uses TRBV29-1 and TRBJ2-1; 8 nucleotides line up with TRBD1. CDR3 length: 14 residues. CDR1 is SQVTM, CDR2 ANQGSEA, per germline. The chain's CDR3 is CSVGQEGAYNEQFF. In DNA form, the CDR3 reads TGCAGTGTGGGACAGGAGGGGGCCTACAATGAGCAGTTCTTC.

This chain connects TRBV14 to TRBJ2-7, with D possibly TRBD1 on 6 matching bases. The germline V gene encodes CDR1 SGHDN and CDR2 FVKESK. V lost 3 bases and J 2 bases, leaving 11 bases between the germline ends. The CDR3 sequence is 14 residues long. Here the CDR3 reads CASSHQGPAYEQYF. CDR3 DNA sequence: TGTGCCAGCAGCCATCAGGGGCCCGCCTACGAGCAGTACTTC. Based on the CDR3 plus reference TRBV14 and TRBJ2-7, the full variable domain is EAGVTQFPSHSVIEKGQTVTLRCDPISGHDNLYWYRRVMGKEIKFLLHFVKESKQDESGMPNNRFLAERTGGTYSTLKVQPAELEDSGVYFCASSHQGPAYEQYFGPGTRLTVT.

In regard to this clonotype: Here the CDR3 omits its conserved ending phenylalanine or tryptophan, so a read error is the likely source. The DNA is left out, because the CDR3 cannot be placed on it with certainty; the CDR3 is given as TCRdb lists it. CDR3 sequence: CSANGQTGEPFL. This sequence joins TRBV20-1 and TRBJ2-2; the D segment call TRBD1 is taken from the table without a DNA check. Germline CDR1 DFQATT, CDR2 SNEGSKA (reference sequence). 12 amino acids form the CDR3, both terminal residues included.

The rearrangement links TRBV11-1 to TRBJ1-1; no firm D call. The CDR3 spans 14 residues. CDR1 and CDR2 (germline): SGHAT, FQDESV (reference sequence). V gave up 3 bases and J gave up 10 bases, with 18 bases separating them. The CDR3 nucleotides read TGTGCCAGCAGCTTTATTGGGAGAGCAATCGGAGCTTTCTTT. It yields the protein CASSFIGRAIGAFF.

This clonotype has a handful of counts. Being one base from a much bigger clone, this may be a read error. V is TRBV20-1 and J is TRBJ1-4, with D possibly matching TRBD1 (6 bases). The length of the CDR3 is 12 residues. CDR1 DFQATT and CDR2 SNEGSKA come from the germline V gene (reference sequence). The DNA for the CDR3 is TGCAGTACTAGCCCCGGACAGGAAAAACTGTTTTTT. Encoded protein: CSTSPGQEKLFF.